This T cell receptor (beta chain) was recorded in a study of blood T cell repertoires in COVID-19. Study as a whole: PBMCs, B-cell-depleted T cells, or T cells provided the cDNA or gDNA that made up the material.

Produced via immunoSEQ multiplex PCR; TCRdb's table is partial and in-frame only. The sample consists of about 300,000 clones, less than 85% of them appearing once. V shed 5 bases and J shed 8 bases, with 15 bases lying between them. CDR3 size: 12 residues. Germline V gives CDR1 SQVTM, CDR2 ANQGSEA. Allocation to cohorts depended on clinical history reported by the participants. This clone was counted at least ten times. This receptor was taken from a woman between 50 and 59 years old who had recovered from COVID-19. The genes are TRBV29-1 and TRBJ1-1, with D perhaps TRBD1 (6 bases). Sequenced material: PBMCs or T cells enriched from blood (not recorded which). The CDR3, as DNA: TGCAGCGTTCTGGGACACCTACGGGAAGCTTTCTTT. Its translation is CSVLGHLREAFF.